These T cell receptor beta chains were read from a single sample in a study of blood T cell repertoires in COVID-19. Sequencing used immunoSEQ multiplex PCR; TCRdb keeps in-frame clones, though not all of them. The sample carries approximately 100,000 clones, 80% to 95% recorded once. Sequenced input: peripheral blood. All receptors derive from a man aged 50-60 years with active COVID-19. The CDR3 runs from the conserved cysteine through the conserved F or W.

j_gene: TRBJ1-2; v_gene: TRBV14; CDR3aa: CASSRDTYYGYTF
j_gene: TRBJ2-7; v_gene: TRBV21-1; CDR3aa: CALARLAGVYEQYF
j_gene: TRBJ2-1; v_gene: TRBV19; CDR3aa: CASSKLAGTYNEQFF
j_gene: TRBJ2-1; v_gene: TRBV3-1/TRBV3-2; CDR3aa: CASSRSPIASGSVYNEQFF
j_gene: TRBJ2-4; v_gene: TRBV2; CDR3aa: CASSSAQGADIQYF
j_gene: TRBJ2-7; v_gene: TRBV21-1; CDR3aa: CASSSRDFSYEQYF
j_gene: TRBJ2-2; v_gene: TRBV13; CDR3aa: CASRPVTGELFF
j_gene: TRBJ2-7; v_gene: TRBV5-4; CDR3aa: CASSLGSRTLRGTYEQYF
j_gene: TRBJ1-1; v_gene: TRBV19; CDR3aa: CASSIERRTEAFF
j_gene: TRBJ2-2; v_gene: TRBV3-1/TRBV3-2; CDR3aa: CASSPGQGRTGELFF
j_gene: TRBJ2-3; v_gene: TRBV9; CDR3aa: CASSVGRLGGPMTDTQYF
j_gene: TRBJ2-7; v_gene: TRBV27; CDR3aa: CASSLASSSAYEQYF
j_gene: TRBJ1-3; v_gene: TRBV5-6; CDR3aa: CASSFRVSGGGNTIYF
j_gene: TRBJ2-5; v_gene: TRBV7-6; CDR3aa: CASSARPGQVETQYF
j_gene: TRBJ1-2; v_gene: TRBV28; CDR3aa: CASSLDRGGGYTF
j_gene: TRBJ2-2; v_gene: TRBV5-1; CDR3aa: CASSLSGTGELFF
j_gene: TRBJ2-7; v_gene: TRBV2; CDR3aa: CASSEVRGREAEQYF
j_gene: TRBJ2-1; v_gene: TRBV19; CDR3aa: CASSISAGDHNEQFF
j_gene: TRBJ1-1; v_gene: TRBV19; CDR3aa: CASGIGTGQNMNTEAFF
j_gene: TRBJ1-6; v_gene: TRBV27; CDR3aa: CASSPTGSGNSPLHF
j_gene: TRBJ1-5; v_gene: TRBV28; CDR3aa: CASRGDSGPHSNQPQHF
j_gene: TRBJ1-2; v_gene: TRBV2; CDR3aa: CASSYVSSRYYGYTF
j_gene: TRBJ2-2; v_gene: TRBV2; CDR3aa: CASSDGQGAYGELFF
j_gene: TRBJ1-2; v_gene: TRBV25-1; CDR3aa: CASSTGGARGYGYTF
j_gene: TRBJ2-1; v_gene: TRBV24-1; CDR3aa: CATSGRSSGRAPNEQFF
j_gene: TRBJ1-1; v_gene: TRBV10-3; CDR3aa: CAISEGGRQNTEAFF
j_gene: TRBJ2-7; v_gene: TRBV2; CDR3aa: CASRPPWTGGPYGEQYF